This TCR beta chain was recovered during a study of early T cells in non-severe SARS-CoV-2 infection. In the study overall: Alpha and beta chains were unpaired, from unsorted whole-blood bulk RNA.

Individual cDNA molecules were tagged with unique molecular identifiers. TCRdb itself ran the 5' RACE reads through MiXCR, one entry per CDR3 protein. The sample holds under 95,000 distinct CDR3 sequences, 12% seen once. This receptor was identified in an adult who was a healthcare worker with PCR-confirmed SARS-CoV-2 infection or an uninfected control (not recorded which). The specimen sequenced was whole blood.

CDR3 protein: CASSSLTGLATNEKLFF. The CDR3 DNA reads as TGTGCCAGCAGTTCACTGACAGGATTGGCAACTAATGAAAAACTGTTTTTT. The chain recombines TRBV6-6 with TRBJ1-4, with D possibly TRBD1 on 6 matching bases. The V gene's germline CDR1 is MNHNY and CDR2 SVGAGI (reference sequence). V gave up 4 bases and J gave up 0 bases, with 15 bases separating them. The CDR3 has 17 amino acids.